These T cell receptor beta chains were read from a single sample in a study of shared clonotypes between healthy human individuals. Profiling relied on immunoSEQ multiplex PCR, and the TCRdb table lists in-frame clones only, not all of them. The sample includes millions of clones, approximately 95% of them seen just once. The sequencing sample was made of naive CD4+ T cells from PBMCs. These receptors were obtained from a man younger than 30 in good health. Some clones in this sample may be carry-over from other donors' samples. Both conserved end residues are part of each CDR3. A D gene is named only where the DNA matches it firmly. Clone sizes are given selectively: once, few, many, or a class where the clone is expanded.

d_call | j_call | v_call | clone_size | cdr3_nt | cdr3_aa
- | TRBJ1-1 | TRBV5-4 | once | TGTGCCAGCAGTCTTGCAGGGTCGGGGAACACTGAAGCTTTCTTT | CASSLAGSGNTEAFF
- | TRBJ1-5 | TRBV28 | once | TGTGCCAGCAGGGCAGGACAGCTAAATCAGCCCCAGCATTTT | CASRAGQLNQPQHF
TRBD1 | TRBJ1-1 | TRBV28 | - | TGTGCCAGCAGCTCCACGAGGGGGCGGGGTACTGAAGCTTTCTTT | CASSSTRGRGTEAFF
TRBD1 | TRBJ2-7 | TRBV5-1 | - | TGCGCCAGCAGCTTGGCCCTCACAGGGGCTCCCTACGAGCAGTACTTC | CASSLALTGAPYEQYF
TRBD2 | TRBJ2-1 | TRBV27 | - | TGTGCCATGGTGGGACTAGCGGGCCCTCACCATTCCTACAATGAGCAGTTCTTC | CAMVGLAGPHHSYNEQFF
TRBD1 | TRBJ1-3 | TRBV5-6 | - | TGTGCCAGCAGCGGGGGGACAGGGATCGTGGGAAACACCATATATTTT | CASSGGTGIVGNTIYF
- | TRBJ2-7 | TRBV19 | - | TGTGCCAGTAGTATGGGCGGGACCTTAAGCGAGCAGTACTTC | CASSMGGTLSEQYF
- | TRBJ1-2 | TRBV29-1 | - | TGCAGCGTTGACCGCCCAAGCGGGATAGGATCTAACTATGGCTACACCTTC | CSVDRPSGIGSNYGYTF
TRBD1 | TRBJ1-5 | TRBV29-1 | - | TGCAGCGTCGGACAGGGAGGTCAGCCCCAGCATTTT | CSVGQGGQPQHF
- | TRBJ1-5 | TRBV15 | - | TGTGCCACCTGGGCATGGGGTAGCAATCAGCCCCAGCATTTT | CATWAWGSNQPQHF
TRBD2 | TRBJ2-1 | TRBV5-1 | - | TGCGCCAGCAGCTCAGCGGGAGTAGGGAATGAGCAGTTCTTC | CASSSAGVGNEQFF
- | TRBJ1-2 | TRBV14 | - | TGTGCCAGCAGCCAAGACCCCAGATTCTATGGCTACACCTTC | CASSQDPRFYGYTF
- | TRBJ2-7 | TRBV19 | once | TGTGCCAGTAGTATTGTCCAGGGGGGCTCCTACGAGCAGTACTTC | CASSIVQGGSYEQYF
- | TRBJ2-1 | TRBV20-1 | - | TGCAGTGCGCTACGACAGGAATTGATGGTCTTC | CSALRQELMVF
- | TRBJ2-7 | TRBV27 | - | TGTGCCAGCAGTTGGACAGCCGTTACCTACGAGCAGTACTTC | CASSWTAVTYEQYF
- | TRBJ2-4 | TRBV9 | - | TGTGCCAGCAGCGTAGGACAGCAGAGGGACATTCAGTACTTC | CASSVGQQRDIQYF
- | TRBJ2-2 | TRBV5-4 | - | TGTGCCAGCAGCTTGGGGAGCAACACCGGGGAGCTGTTTTTT | CASSLGSNTGELFF
- | TRBJ1-3 | TRBV7-6 | - | TGTGCCAGCACCCCGAGGGCAGGGATAACTGGAAACACCATATATTTT | CASTPRAGITGNTIYF
- | TRBJ1-5 | TRBV21-1 | few | TGTGCCAGCAGCACCAGGGGGCCCCAGCATTTT | CASSTRGPQHF
- | TRBJ2-6 | TRBV9 | - | TGTGCCAGCAGTGAAGGACGGATCTCTGGGGCCAACGTCCTGACTTTC | CASSEGRISGANVLTF
- | TRBJ1-5 | TRBV5-1 | - | TGCGCCAGCAGCCAGGGACCTGGGGGACTAAATCAGCCCCAGCATTTT | CASSQGPGGLNQPQHF
- | TRBJ1-5 | TRBV6-6 | - | TGTGCCAGCAGCCCTAGGGGGATGGGCCAGGTACGACCCCAGCATTTT | CASSPRGMGQVRPQHF
TRBD1 | TRBJ1-2 | TRBV14 | - | TGTGCCAGCAGCCTCTCCAGGGGACAGGGCTACACCTTC | CASSLSRGQGYTF
- | TRBJ1-6 | TRBV27 | - | TGTGCCAGCACTGGACCCGCGTCCCCATATAATTCACCCCTCCACTTT | CASTGPASPYNSPLHF
- | TRBJ1-5 | TRBV19 | few | TGTGCCAGTAGTATCTCCACAGCAGGGCCTCAGCCCCAGCATTTT | CASSISTAGPQPQHF
TRBD2 | TRBJ2-1 | TRBV7-3 | - | TGTGCCAGCAGCTCCGGGACACCTTCTAGCGGGAGCTACTACAATGAGCAGTTCTTC | CASSSGTPSSGSYYNEQFF
- | TRBJ2-5 | TRBV9 | - | TGTGCCAGCAGCGTAGGTAGGGGACGCCCTCAAGAGACCCAGTACTTC | CASSVGRGRPQETQYF
TRBD2 | TRBJ2-2 | TRBV27 | - | TGTGCCAGCAGTTCTAGCGGGAGGGCCTGGGGCACCGGGGAGCTGTTTTTT | CASSSSGRAWGTGELFF
- | TRBJ1-4 | TRBV7-2 | once | TGTGCCAGCAGCTCCATCGGGGCTGCAACTAATGAAAAACTGTTTTTT | CASSSIGAATNEKLFF
- | TRBJ2-1 | TRBV11-2 | once | TGTGCCAGCAGCTTGGGACTGTTCTCCTACAATGAGCAGTTCTTC | CASSLGLFSYNEQFF
- | TRBJ2-7 | TRBV28 | - | TGTGCCAGCAGTTTATGGACTGGAGGAGAGCAGTACTTC | CASSLWTGGEQYF
- | TRBJ2-1 | TRBV7-2 | - | TGTGCCAGCACCCAACTGGGGGGGGCACTCGGCAATGAGCAGTTCTTC | CASTQLGGALGNEQFF
TRBD1 | TRBJ2-7 | TRBV29-1 | - | TGCAGCGTTATGGGGACAGGACTTGTGGGGCAGGGCGAGCAGTACTTC | CSVMGTGLVGQGEQYF
- | TRBJ1-3 | TRBV7-9 | - | TGTGCCAGCAGCTTAGGCGTGAGGACGGAGGACGTACTTGGTTATTTT | CASSLGVRTEDVLGYF
- | TRBJ2-5 | TRBV27 | - | TGTGCCAGCAGTTCCCCGTTGACTGGCGTCAGGGCCCAGTACTTC | CASSSPLTGVRAQYF
TRBD2 | TRBJ2-2 | TRBV6-1 | - | TGTGCCAGCAGTGAATCGGGCGGGAGAGGAACCGGGGAGCTGTTTTTT | CASSESGGRGTGELFF
- | TRBJ2-2 | TRBV11-2 | - | TGTGCCAGCAGCACCTTGAACACCGGGGAGCTGTTTTTT | CASSTLNTGELFF
TRBD1 | TRBJ2-1 | TRBV25-1 | - | TGTGCCAGCAGTGACTTACAGGGGCCCAATGAGCAGTTCTTC | CASSDLQGPNEQFF
- | TRBJ2-7 | TRBV5-4 | - | TGTGCCAGCAGCCGTAAATACGAGCAGTACTTC | CASSRKYEQYF
- | TRBJ2-2 | TRBV5-1 | - | TGCGCCAGCAGCTTGGCCCCAGGGACCATCACCGGGGAGCTGTTTTTT | CASSLAPGTITGELFF
- | TRBJ2-4 | TRBV6-1 | - | TGTGCCAGCAGTGAGCCGTCTCGCTCCTTCTTC | CASSEPSRSFF
- | TRBJ2-2 | TRBV9 | few | TGTGCCAGCAGCGTAGCTGCCGTACGGATCGGGGAGCTGTTTTTT | CASSVAAVRIGELFF
- | TRBJ2-5 | TRBV5-4 | - | TGTGCCAGCAGCTTTGGAGGGAACCAAGAGACCCAGTACTTC | CASSFGGNQETQYF
- | TRBJ1-1 | TRBV5-4 | - | TGTGCCAGCAGCTTAATGGGTTGGGGCACTGAAGCTTTCTTT | CASSLMGWGTEAFF
- | TRBJ1-2 | TRBV14 | - | TGTGCCAGCAGCCAAGCGGGATCCCTCAGCTATGGCTACACCTTC | CASSQAGSLSYGYTF
- | TRBJ2-7 | TRBV5-1 | - | TGCGCCAGCAGCCGGGACACGGTGGGGGAGCAGTACTTC | CASSRDTVGEQYF
- | TRBJ2-3 | TRBV28 | - | TGTGCCAGCAGTTTCGGGGGTGGAGATACGCAGTATTTT | CASSFGGGDTQYF
TRBD1 | TRBJ2-2 | TRBV18 | - | TGTGCCAGCTCATCAGGACAGGGGCACACCGGGGAGCTGTTTTTT | CASSSGQGHTGELFF
TRBD2 | TRBJ2-2 | TRBV5-1 | once | TGCGCCAGCAGCTTGGCCCCTAGCGGGGTTACCGGGGAGCTGTTTTTT | CASSLAPSGVTGELFF
- | TRBJ2-1 | TRBV10-1 | - | TGCGCCAGCAGTGCGACAGTGAGCTCCTACAATGAGCAGTTCTTC | CASSATVSSYNEQFF
- | TRBJ2-1 | TRBV5-1 | once | TGCGCCAGCAGTATTCTACCGAGCTCCTACAATGAGCAGTTCTTC | CASSILPSSYNEQFF
- | TRBJ1-4 | TRBV6-1 | - | TGTGCCAGCAGTGTGCGGGGAGAGGTTGAAAAACTGTTTTTT | CASSVRGEVEKLFF
- | TRBJ2-1 | TRBV5-1 | - | TGCGCCAGCAGCTTGTTGTCTGGGGCGGGTTACAATGAGCAGTTCTTC | CASSLLSGAGYNEQFF
TRBD2 | TRBJ2-7 | TRBV2 | - | TGTGCCAGCAGTGAAGAGGTAGCGGGCCGCTACGAGCAGTACTTC | CASSEEVAGRYEQYF